This TCR beta chain derives from a study of blood T cell repertoires in COVID-19. About the research overall: Acute and convalescent COVID-19 samples came from the United States, Italy and Spain. In each case, the material was cDNA or gDNA derived from T cells, B-cell-depleted T cells, or PBMCs.

The CDR3 contains 15 residues. Trimming pared 4 bases from V and 4 bases from J, leaving 15 bases between. Germline V CDR1 and CDR2: SGHTS, YDEGEE. During active infection, Seattle patients enrolled and were then monitored through disease. How the authors handled the data: How many nucleated cells were present was estimated from reference gene primer amplification. Method: immunoSEQ multiplex PCR; TCRdb's copy keeps in-frame clones and lacks some. The V and J calls and clone size come from that table; D and trimming were worked out from the DNA. Among 250,000 to 300,000 clones listed, 85% to 90% were seen once.

The clonotype comes from a woman under 40 with COVID-19, enrolled during active disease. This chain joins TRBV5-8 and TRBJ1-3; D possibly corresponds to TRBD1 (5 bases). Source material: peripheral blood. CDR3 region: CASSRRAVYGNTIYF. The CDR3 nucleotides read TGTGCCAGCAGCCGCAGGGCAGTGTACGGAAACACCATATATTTT.